This T cell receptor beta chain derives from a study of CD8 T cells in Susac syndrome. The V segment lost 5 bases and the J segment 5 bases; nucleotides outside the gene matches: 3. CDR1 SEHNR and CDR2 FQNEAQ come from the germline V gene (reference sequence). This CDR3 contains 13 residues. Random hexamers served to reverse transcribe roughly 0.5 to 1 ug RNA. By means of immunoSEQ multiplex PCR, TCR beta CDR3 spanning 54 Vbeta and 13 Jbeta underwent amplification. TCRdb fed the immunoSEQ multiplex PCR reads into MiXCR, producing one record per CDR3 protein. The profile shows 150,000 to 200,000 distinct CDR3 sequences, approximately 94% of them singletons.

Sequenced: CD4+ T cells from PBMCs. The chain combines TRBV7-9 with TRBJ2-1; 7 bases line up with TRBD1. The TCR sequence derives from a human donor with multiple sclerosis. CDR3 bases: TGTGCCAGCAGCGTGGGACAGAACAATGAGCAGTTCTTC. It translates to CASSVGQNNEQFF. The entire variable domain, with the rest obtained from reference TRBV7-9 and TRBJ2-1, is as follows: DTGVSQNPRHKITKRGQNVTFRCDPISEHNRLYWYRQTLGQGPEFLTYFQNEAQLEKSRLLSDRFSAERPKGSFSTLEIQRTEQGDSAMYLCASSVGQNNEQFFGPGTRLTVL.